The present entry profiles one T cell receptor beta chain with its context. This sample is drawn from a study of T cell clones after liver transplantation. The wider study: Blood was drawn pre-transplant, before withdrawal, and after full or failed withdrawal.

The data were produced by immunoSEQ multiplex PCR, yet TCRdb's version contains in-frame clones alone and is incomplete. The sample lists approximately 65,000 clones; 90% to 95% were seen once. The source is a human patient who received a liver transplant. The graft donor may have contributed some T cells. The starting material was CD4+ T cells from blood, obtained about 27 months after liver transplant.

The CDR3: CASSSRVWEQYF. In DNA form, the CDR3 reads TGTGCCAGCAGTTCCCGGGTATGGGAGCAGTACTTC. The chain carries TRBV5-6 and TRBJ2-7; unclear D gene. CDR1 and CDR2 (germline): SGHDT, YYEEEE. The CDR3 sequence is 12 residues long. V gave up 5 bases and J gave up 7 bases, with 13 bases separating them.